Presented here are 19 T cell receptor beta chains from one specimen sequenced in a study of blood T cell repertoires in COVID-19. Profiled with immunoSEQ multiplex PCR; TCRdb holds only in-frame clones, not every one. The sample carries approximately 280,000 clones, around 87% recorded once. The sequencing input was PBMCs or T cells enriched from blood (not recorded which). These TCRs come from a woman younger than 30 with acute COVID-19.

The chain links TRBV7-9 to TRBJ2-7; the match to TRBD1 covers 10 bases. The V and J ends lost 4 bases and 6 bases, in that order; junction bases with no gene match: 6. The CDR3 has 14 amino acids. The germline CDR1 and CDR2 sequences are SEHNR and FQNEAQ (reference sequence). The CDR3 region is CASSSRDRGLEQYF. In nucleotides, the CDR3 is TGTGCCAGCAGCTCCCGGGACAGGGGTCTCGAGCAGTACTTC.

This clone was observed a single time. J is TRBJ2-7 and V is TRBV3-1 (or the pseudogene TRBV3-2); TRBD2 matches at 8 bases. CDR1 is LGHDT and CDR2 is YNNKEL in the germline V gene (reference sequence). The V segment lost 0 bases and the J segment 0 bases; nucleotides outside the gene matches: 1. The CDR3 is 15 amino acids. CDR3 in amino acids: CASSQEGLGSYEQYF. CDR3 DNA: TGTGCCAGCAGCCAAGAGGGACTAGGCTCCTACGAGCAGTACTTC.

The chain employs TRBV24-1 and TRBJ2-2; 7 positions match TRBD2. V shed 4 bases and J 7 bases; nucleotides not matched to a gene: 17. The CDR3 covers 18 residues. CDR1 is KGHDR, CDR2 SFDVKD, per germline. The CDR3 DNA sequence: TGTGCCACCAGTGACACCGGACTAGTTAGGGTCACGGGCGGGGAGCTGTTTTTT. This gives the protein CATSDTGLVRVTGGELFF.

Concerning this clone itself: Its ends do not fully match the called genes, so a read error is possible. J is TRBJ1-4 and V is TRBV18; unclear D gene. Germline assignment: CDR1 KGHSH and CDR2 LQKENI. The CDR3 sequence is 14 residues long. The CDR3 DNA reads TGTGCCAGCTCACCCGTCGGGTCTAAGGAAAAACTGTTTTTT. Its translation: CASSPVGSKEKLFF.

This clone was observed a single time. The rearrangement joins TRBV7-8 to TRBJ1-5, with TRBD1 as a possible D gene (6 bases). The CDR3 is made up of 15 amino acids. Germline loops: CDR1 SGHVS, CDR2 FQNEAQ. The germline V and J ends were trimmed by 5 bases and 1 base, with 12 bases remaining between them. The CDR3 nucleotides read TGTGCCAGCAGCCTCAGGACAGAGAGCAATCAGCCCCAGCATTTT. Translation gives CASSLRTESNQPQHF.

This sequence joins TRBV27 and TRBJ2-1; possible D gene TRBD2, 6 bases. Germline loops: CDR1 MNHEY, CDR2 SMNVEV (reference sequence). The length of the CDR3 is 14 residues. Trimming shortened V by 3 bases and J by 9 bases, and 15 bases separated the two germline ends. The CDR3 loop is CASSLSRDLAEQFF. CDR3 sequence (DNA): TGTGCCAGCAGTTTGTCCCGGGACTTGGCTGAGCAGTTCTTC.

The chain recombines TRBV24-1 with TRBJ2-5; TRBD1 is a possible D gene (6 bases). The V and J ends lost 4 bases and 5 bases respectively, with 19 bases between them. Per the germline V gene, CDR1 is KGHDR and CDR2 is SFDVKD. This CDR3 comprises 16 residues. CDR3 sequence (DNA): TGTGCCACCAGTGAGACCGCTACAGGGCGATGGGAGACCCAGTACTTC. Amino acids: CATSETATGRWETQYF.

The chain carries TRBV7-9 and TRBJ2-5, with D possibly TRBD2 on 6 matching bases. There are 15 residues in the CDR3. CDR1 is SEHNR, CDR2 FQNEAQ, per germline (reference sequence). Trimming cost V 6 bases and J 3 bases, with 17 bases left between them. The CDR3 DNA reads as TGTGCCAGCAGTCGTAGTGGGACTCATAAAGAGACCCAGTACTTC. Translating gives CASSRSGTHKETQYF.

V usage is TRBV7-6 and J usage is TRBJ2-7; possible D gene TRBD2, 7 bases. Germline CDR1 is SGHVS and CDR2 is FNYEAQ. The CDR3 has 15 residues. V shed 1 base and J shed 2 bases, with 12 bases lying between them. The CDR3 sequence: CASSLGGGWTYEQYF. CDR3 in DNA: TGTGCCAGCAGCTTAGGGGGGGGCTGGACCTACGAGCAGTACTTC.

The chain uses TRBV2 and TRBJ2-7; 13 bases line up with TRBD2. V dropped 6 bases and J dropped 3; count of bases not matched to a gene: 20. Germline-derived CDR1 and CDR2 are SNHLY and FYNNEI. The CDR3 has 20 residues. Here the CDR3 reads CASRGRFGGLAGPIDYEQYF. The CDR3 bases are TGTGCCAGCAGAGGCCGGTTTGGGGGACTAGCGGGACCAATCGACTACGAGCAGTACTTC.

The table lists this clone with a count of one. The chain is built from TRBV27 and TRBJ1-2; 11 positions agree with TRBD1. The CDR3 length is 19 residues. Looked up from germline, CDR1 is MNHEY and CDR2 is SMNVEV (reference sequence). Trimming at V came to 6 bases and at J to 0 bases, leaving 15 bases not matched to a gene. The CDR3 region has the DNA TGTGCCAGCAGCCCCCATACCGGGACAGGGGGACAAACTAACTATGGCTACACCTTC. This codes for CASSPHTGTGGQTNYGYTF.

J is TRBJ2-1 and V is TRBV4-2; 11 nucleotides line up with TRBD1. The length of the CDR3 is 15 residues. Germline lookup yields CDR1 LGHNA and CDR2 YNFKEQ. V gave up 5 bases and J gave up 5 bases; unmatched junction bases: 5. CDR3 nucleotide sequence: TGTGCCAGCAGCGCGGACAGGGGGCTAGACAATGAGCAGTTCTTC. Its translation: CASSADRGLDNEQFF.

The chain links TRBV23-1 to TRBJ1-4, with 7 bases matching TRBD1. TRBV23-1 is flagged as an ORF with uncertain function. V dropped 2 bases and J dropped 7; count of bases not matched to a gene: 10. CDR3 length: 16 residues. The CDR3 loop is CASSQKTGAGGEKLFF. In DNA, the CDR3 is TGCGCCAGCAGTCAAAAAACAGGGGCGGGCGGTGAAAAACTGTTTTTT.

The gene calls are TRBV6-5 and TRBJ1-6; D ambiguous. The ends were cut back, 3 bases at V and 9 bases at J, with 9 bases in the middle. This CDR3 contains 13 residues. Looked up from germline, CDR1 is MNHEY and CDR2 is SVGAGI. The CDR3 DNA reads TGTGCCAGCAGTTATCCGGGAGCTTCACCCCTCCACTTT. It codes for CASSYPGASPLHF.

The CDR3 nucleotides read TGCAGCGTTTCACTAGCTACCTACGAGCAGTACTTC. Its translation: CSVSLATYEQYF. The J gene is TRBJ2-7, the V gene TRBV29-1; possibly TRBD2 for D (6 bases). The CDR3 contains 12 residues. V lost 5 bases and J lost 2, with 10 bases in between. CDR1 is SQVTM and CDR2 is ANQGSEA in the germline V gene.

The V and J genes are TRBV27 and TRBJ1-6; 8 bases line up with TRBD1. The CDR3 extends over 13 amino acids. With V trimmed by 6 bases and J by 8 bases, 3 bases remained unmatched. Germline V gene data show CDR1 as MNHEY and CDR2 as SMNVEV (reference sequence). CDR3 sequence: CASRTGADSPLHF. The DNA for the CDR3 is TGTGCCAGCAGGACAGGGGCTGATTCACCCCTCCACTTT.

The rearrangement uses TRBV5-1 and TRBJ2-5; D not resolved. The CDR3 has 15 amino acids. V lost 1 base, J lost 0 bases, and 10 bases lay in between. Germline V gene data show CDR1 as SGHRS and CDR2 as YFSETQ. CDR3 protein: CASSLFGQDQETQYF. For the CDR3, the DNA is TGCGCCAGCAGCTTGTTCGGCCAGGACCAAGAGACCCAGTACTTC.

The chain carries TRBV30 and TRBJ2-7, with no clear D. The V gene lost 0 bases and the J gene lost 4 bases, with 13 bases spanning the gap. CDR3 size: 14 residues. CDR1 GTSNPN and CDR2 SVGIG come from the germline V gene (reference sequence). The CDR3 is CAWSVTVGTYEQYF. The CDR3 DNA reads TGTGCCTGGAGTGTAACAGTAGGAACGTACGAGCAGTACTTC.

The CDR3 reads CAISDRQQETQYF. CDR3 DNA sequence: TGTGCCATCAGTGATCGACAGCAAGAGACCCAGTACTTC. The genes are TRBV10-3 and TRBJ2-5, with a tentative D call TRBD1 (5 bases). The CDR3 is 13 amino acids. Germline CDR1 and CDR2: ENHRY and SYGVKD. The V end was cut by 3 bases, the J end by 2 bases, with 7 bases between.